Listed here are 25 T cell receptor beta chains from one sample, sequenced in a study of T cell responses to AZD1222 COVID-19 vaccine. TCRdb's copy holds only in-frame clones and misses some; the assay was immunoSEQ multiplex PCR. The sample comprises some 120,000 clones, roughly 85% of which are singletons, and around 3.9% rests with the top ten. This specimen was peripheral blood, taken on day 0 of MenACWY control vaccination. The source of these receptors is an adult in good health.

The rearrangement uses TRBV19 and TRBJ1-1, with 7 bases that match TRBD1. J was trimmed by 0 bases and V by 7 bases; bases with no gene match: 5. The CDR3 is 14 amino acids. Germline V lookup: CDR1 LNHDA, CDR2 SQIVND (reference sequence). CDR3 sequence reads: CASTQTGLNTEAFF. DNA for the CDR3: TGTGCCAGTACCCAGACAGGGCTGAACACTGAAGCTTTCTTT.

The genes are TRBV7-3 and TRBJ1-2, with D uncertain. Trimming removed 5 bases from V and 4 bases from J, with 14 bases in between. Germline-derived CDR1 and CDR2 are SGHTA and FQGTGA. The CDR3 totals 14 residues. Written as DNA, the CDR3 is TGTGCCAGCAGCCCCACCCACAGCTCCTATGGCTACACCTTC. It translates to CASSPTHSSYGYTF.

V is TRBV6-5 and J is TRBJ1-1; D is ambiguous. Trimming shortened V by 4 bases and J by 1 base, and 7 bases separated the two germline ends. Germline V gene lookup returns CDR1 MNHEY and CDR2 SVGAGI. The CDR3 is made up of 13 amino acids. The chain's CDR3 is CASSSWGNTEAFF. In DNA form, the CDR3 reads TGTGCCAGCAGTTCTTGGGGGAACACTGAAGCTTTCTTT.

The gene calls are TRBV5-1 and TRBJ2-7; D could derive from TRBD1 or TRBD2 (5 bases each). The germline CDR1 and CDR2 sequences are SGHRS and YFSETQ. V was shortened by 4 bases and J by 4 bases, with 12 bases between the two germline ends. This CDR3 contains 13 residues. This CDR3 is CASSRDGGYEQYF. DNA of the CDR3: TGCGCCAGCAGCCGGGACGGAGGATACGAGCAGTACTTC.

V is TRBV7-9 and J is TRBJ2-7, with a possible D match to TRBD1 (5 bases). The CDR3 has 16 amino acids. CDR1 SEHNR and CDR2 FQNEAQ come from the germline V gene (reference sequence). V was clipped by 1 base and J by 1 base, with 14 bases between them. The CDR3 protein is CASSLGWGQSSYEQYF. CDR3 bases: TGTGCCAGCAGCTTAGGGTGGGGCCAGAGTTCCTACGAGCAGTACTTC.

The rearrangement uses TRBV5-1 and TRBJ2-5; no definite D call. The V gene's germline CDR1 is SGHRS and CDR2 YFSETQ. Between the trimmed V and J ends, which lost 4 bases and 5 bases, there was a span of 9 bases. This CDR3 comprises 12 residues. The CDR3 region has the DNA TGCGCCAGCAGCATCCGTGGCGAGACCCAGTACTTC. It translates to CASSIRGETQYF.

The rearrangement joins TRBV15 to TRBJ2-2; no clear D. Trimming cost V 5 bases and J 7 bases, with 5 bases left between them. The germline CDR1 and CDR2 sequences are LNHNV and YYDKDF (reference sequence). CDR3 length: 11 residues. Here the CDR3 reads CATSSVGELFF. The CDR3 DNA reads as TGTGCCACCAGCTCCGTCGGGGAGCTGTTTTTT.

The chain employs TRBV7-9 and TRBJ1-2; D is unclear. V lost 1 base and J 5 bases, leaving 11 bases between the germline ends. CDR3 length: 14 amino acids. Germline V CDR1 and CDR2: SEHNR, FQNEAQ (reference sequence). CDR3 sequence: CASSLGVGKYGYTF. The CDR3 region has the DNA TGTGCCAGCAGCTTAGGGGTAGGGAAATATGGCTACACCTTC. Combining the CDR3 with reference TRBV7-9 and TRBJ1-2 gives the whole variable domain DTGVSQNPRHKITKRGQNVTFRCDPISEHNRLYWYRQTLGQGPEFLTYFQNEAQLEKSRLLSDRFSAERPKGSFSTLEIQRTEQGDSAMYLCASSLGVGKYGYTFGSGTRLTVV.

This clone was seen just once. The chain uses TRBV7-8 and TRBJ1-1; D is ambiguous. Per the germline V gene, CDR1 is SGHVS and CDR2 is FQNEAQ. The CDR3 length is 16 residues. V was cut by 2 bases and J by 0 bases, with 13 bases left in between. This CDR3 reads CASSLPRKPMNTEAFF. Here the CDR3 DNA reads TGTGCCAGCAGCTTACCCAGGAAACCAATGAACACTGAAGCTTTCTTT.

In DNA form, the CDR3 reads TGTGCCAGCAGCCCTGTACCTATATCTGGGGCCAACGTCCTGACTTTC. This sequence encodes CASSPVPISGANVLTF. The rearrangement uses TRBV7-9 and TRBJ2-6; no firm D call. Germline V gives CDR1 SEHNR, CDR2 FQNEAQ (reference sequence). The CDR3 loop spans 16 amino acids. Trimming cost V 5 bases and J 1 base, with 12 bases left between them.

This clone occurred once. The rearrangement joins TRBV29-1 to TRBJ2-5; D is unclear. This CDR3 has 10 residues. Germline lookup yields CDR1 SQVTM and CDR2 ANQGSEA. Trimming left V 3 bases short and J 5 bases short, with 4 bases between. CDR3 in amino acids: CSVERETQYF. For the CDR3, the DNA is TGCAGCGTTGAGAGGGAGACCCAGTACTTC.

The chain has TRBV27 and TRBJ2-3; either TRBD1 or TRBD2 may supply D (5 bases each). V gave up 3 bases and J gave up 8 bases, with 21 bases separating them. Germline V gene data show CDR1 as MNHEY and CDR2 as SMNVEV (reference sequence). The CDR3 is 16 residues long. The CDR3 here is CASSFKIGTELGTQYF. The CDR3 DNA is TGTGCCAGCAGTTTCAAGATAGGGACCGAGTTGGGTACGCAGTATTTT.

This CDR3 is CAWSMGGGETQYF. The CDR3 nucleotides read TGTGCCTGGAGTATGGGGGGCGGGGAGACCCAGTACTTC. This chain links TRBV30 with TRBJ2-5, with D perhaps matching TRBD1 or TRBD2 (6 bases each). The CDR3 is 13 residues long. Trimming left V 2 bases short and J 5 bases short, with 12 bases between. CDR1 and CDR2 from the germline V gene are GTSNPN and SVGIG (reference sequence).

V usage is TRBV6-2 or TRBV6-3 and J usage is TRBJ2-7, with 13 bases fitting TRBD2. CDR3 length: 15 amino acids. The germline V gene encodes CDR1 MNHEY and CDR2 SVGEGT. V shed 0 bases, J shed 7 bases, and the junction held 3 bases outside the gene matches. CDR3 loop: CASSYSTSGGIEQYF. The CDR3 nucleotides are TGTGCCAGCAGTTACTCGACTAGCGGGGGGATAGAGCAGTACTTC.

The table lists this clone with a few counts. This chain joins TRBV2 and TRBJ1-5; no firm D call. The CDR3 extends over 15 amino acids. V gave up 1 base and J gave up 4 bases, with 11 bases separating them. Germline-derived CDR1 and CDR2 are SNHLY and FYNNEI. The CDR3 DNA reads as TGTGCCAGCAGTGAAGTAATGACCCGTAATCAGCCCCAGCATTTT. Amino acid sequence: CASSEVMTRNQPQHF. Combining the CDR3 with reference TRBV2 and TRBJ1-5 gives the whole variable domain EPEVTQTPSHQVTQMGQEVILRCVPISNHLYFYWYRQILGQKVEFLVSFYNNEISEKSEIFDDQFSVERPDGSNFTLKIRSTKLEDSAMYFCASSEVMTRNQPQHFGDGTRLSIL.

This clone was counted between two and nine times. The chain combines TRBV3-1 (or the pseudogene TRBV3-2) with TRBJ1-2; 9 bases line up with TRBD1. The CDR3 sequence is 15 residues long. CDR1 is LGHDT, CDR2 YNNKEL, per germline (reference sequence). Trimming at V came to 0 bases and at J to 8 bases, leaving 7 bases not matched to a gene. CDR3 residues: CASSQDSTGGRGYTF. The CDR3 DNA reads TGTGCCAGCAGCCAAGATTCGACAGGGGGAAGGGGCTACACCTTC.

This chain connects TRBV11-2 to TRBJ1-3, with TRBD1 as a possible D gene (5 bases). The CDR3 is 16 residues long. The germline CDR1 and CDR2 sequences are SGHAT and FQNNGV. The V gene lost 5 bases and the J gene lost 0 bases, with 14 bases spanning the gap. The CDR3 bases are TGTGCCAGCAGCACAACAGCGGGGGTCTCTGGAAACACCATATATTTT. Its translation is CASSTTAGVSGNTIYF.

The V gene is TRBV28, the J gene TRBJ1-2, with 7 nucleotides matching TRBD1. Trimming cost V 7 bases and J 0 bases; bases outside gene matches: 11. Germline CDR1 is MDHEN and CDR2 is SYDVKM. CDR3 size: 16 residues. The CDR3 sequence is CASTLEGTVTNYGYTF. The CDR3 DNA is TGTGCCAGCACCCTCGAAGGGACAGTTACTAACTATGGCTACACCTTC.

The chain uses TRBV18 and TRBJ1-2; tentative D call: TRBD1 (5 bases). Germline CDR1 reads KGHSH; CDR2 reads LQKENI. The CDR3 is made up of 13 amino acids. V lost 3 bases to trimming and J lost 8 bases, with 13 bases between them. Here the CDR3 reads CASSPSSGPGYTF. The CDR3 DNA reads TGTGCCAGCTCACCCTCCTCAGGGCCCGGCTACACCTTC. Full variable domain (remainder filled in from reference TRBV18 and TRBJ1-2): NAGVMQNPRHLVRRRGQEARLRCSPMKGHSHVYWYRQLPEEGLKFMVYLQKENIIDESGMPKERFSAEFPKEGPSILRIQQVVRGDSAAYFCASSPSSGPGYTFGSGTRLTVV.

The chain has TRBV3-1 (or the pseudogene TRBV3-2) and TRBJ2-1, with 13 bases identical to TRBD2. This CDR3 has 16 amino acids. The V gene's germline CDR1 is LGHDT and CDR2 YNNKEL (reference sequence). After removal of 5 bases from V and 3 bases from J, the junction contained 4 bases not matched to a gene. CDR3 nucleotides: TGTGCCAGCAGCTACACTAGCGGGGGGGACTACAATGAGCAGTTCTTC. The encoded protein is CASSYTSGGDYNEQFF.

The chain employs TRBV18 and TRBJ2-3; 16 bases map to TRBD2. CDR3 length: 20 residues. Trimming took 2 bases from V and 1 from J; bases not matched to a gene: 9. Germline CDR1 is KGHSH and CDR2 is LQKENI. DNA of the CDR3: TGTGCCAGCTCACCAGTCGGGACTAGCGGGGGGGCCCAAGGCACAGATACGCAGTATTTT. Amino acids: CASSPVGTSGGAQGTDTQYF. Using reference TRBV18 and TRBJ2-3 for the parts outside the CDR3, the full variable domain is NAGVMQNPRHLVRRRGQEARLRCSPMKGHSHVYWYRQLPEEGLKFMVYLQKENIIDESGMPKERFSAEFPKEGPSILRIQQVVRGDSAAYFCASSPVGTSGGAQGTDTQYFGPGTRLTVL.

The V call is TRBV5-1, the J call TRBJ2-1; TRBD1 is a possible D gene (5 bases). The CDR3 loop spans 15 amino acids. Trimming cost V 0 bases and J 0 bases, with 7 bases left between them. The V gene's germline CDR1 is SGHRS and CDR2 YFSETQ. The CDR3 sequence: CASSLEQGSYNEQFF. The CDR3 region has the DNA TGCGCCAGCAGCTTGGAGCAGGGCTCCTACAATGAGCAGTTCTTC.

The chain has TRBV7-2 and TRBJ1-2; D is uncertain. Germline V CDR1 and CDR2: SGHTA, FQGNSA. V shed 1 base and J shed 8 bases, with 11 bases lying between them. There are 13 residues in the CDR3. The CDR3 DNA reads as TGTGCCAGCAGCTTAGATAGGGTCTCCGGCTACACCTTC. It specifies CASSLDRVSGYTF.

The V call is TRBV9, the J call TRBJ1-2, with D perhaps matching TRBD1 (5 bases). This CDR3 comprises 14 residues. Germline V gene data show CDR1 as SGDLS and CDR2 as YYNGEE. The ends were cut back, 0 bases at V and 4 bases at J, with 10 bases in the middle. CDR3 in amino acids: CASSVEGAPYGYTF. The CDR3 DNA reads as TGTGCCAGCAGCGTAGAAGGGGCCCCCTATGGCTACACCTTC.

The rearrangement joins TRBV6-1 to TRBJ2-5; D uncertain. V was pared by 1 base and J by 4 bases, with 10 bases between. CDR1 is MNHNS and CDR2 is SASEGT in the germline V gene. The CDR3 consists of 14 residues. CDR3 protein: CASSEVHDTETQYF. The CDR3 nucleotides are TGTGCCAGCAGTGAAGTTCACGACACAGAGACCCAGTACTTC.